Listed below are T cell receptor beta chains from one sample, sequenced in a study of CD8 T cells in ankylosing spondylitis. TCRdb redid the calling of the 5' RACE reads with MiXCR, one entry per CDR3 protein. The data hold roughly 440,000 distinct CDR3 sequences, with 15% to 20% observed a single time. What was sequenced was blood, either unsorted or a sorted T cell fraction (not recorded which). These receptors all come from a male donor with ankylosing spondylitis. Each CDR3 is given with its conserved first and last residue. The D gene is left open where the match is weak. Only some rows state a clone size, as once, few, many or a class for expanded clones.

size,D,J,V,DNA,CDR3
few,TRBD1,TRBJ1-5,TRBV24-1,TGTGCCACCAGTGATGGGGGGTCGGACAGGGGACTAAAGAATAGCAATCAGCCCCAGCATTTT,CATSDGGSDRGLKNSNQPQHF
few,NA,TRBJ2-1,TRBV24-1,TGTGCCACCAGTGAGCCGGGAGCTTCCTACAATGAGCAGTTCTTC,CATSEPGASYNEQFF
NA,TRBD1,TRBJ1-4,TRBV5-1,TGCGCCAGCAGCCGGGACAGTGAAAAACTGTTTTTT,CASSRDSEKLFF
few,NA,TRBJ1-4,TRBV21-1,TGTGCCAGCAGCAAAGCTAGGTGCGGAAAACTGTTTTTT,CASSKARCGKLFF
few,NA,TRBJ2-7,TRBV20-1,TGCAGTGCTAGAGTTAGTACAGGGAGGGGGCACAACGAGCAGTACTTC,CSARVSTGRGHNEQYF
many,NA,TRBJ2-3,TRBV4-1,TGCGCCAGCAGCCAAGGTTTGACTACAGGAGGCACAGATACGCAGTATTTT,CASSQGLTTGGTDTQYF
NA,TRBD1,TRBJ1-6,TRBV5-1,TGCGCCAGCACCCCCGGGACAGGAAATTCACCCCTCCACTTT,CASTPGTGNSPLHF
few,NA,TRBJ1-3,TRBV10-3,TGTGCCATCAGTCCGACAGTAAGAAACACCATATATTTT,CAISPTVRNTIYF
few,TRBD2,TRBJ2-2,TRBV7-2,TGTGCCAGCAGCTTATTCGCTAGCGGGGTGGGCACCGGGGAGCTGTTTTTT,CASSLFASGVGTGELFF
NA,NA,TRBJ2-7,TRBV7-9,TGTGCCAGCAGCTTAGGGGTTACGTATTGGGACGAGCAGTACTTC,CASSLGVTYWDEQYF
few,NA,TRBJ2-2,TRBV12-3/TRBV12-4,TGTGCCAGCAGTTTCGACTTTAACACCGGGGAGCTGTTTTTT,CASSFDFNTGELFF
few,TRBD1,TRBJ2-3,TRBV20-1,TGCAGTGCTAGACCCCCCTTCGGGGACAGGGAGAGGGATACGCAGTATTTT,CSARPPFGDRERDTQYF
few,NA,TRBJ1-2,TRBV12-3/TRBV12-4,TGTGCCAGCAGTTTAAGGTCAGGGCCCACCTCTACCTATGGCTACACCTTC,CASSLRSGPTSTYGYTF
few,NA,TRBJ1-5,TRBV6-1,TGTGCCAGCAGTGAATCGGCAGGAGATCAGCCCCAGCATTTT,CASSESAGDQPQHF
NA,TRBD2,TRBJ2-2,TRBV7-4,TGTGCCTTCTGTAGACCGCCCCCGGGACTAGCGGGAGGCCCCGGGGAGCTGTTTTTT,CAFCRPPPGLAGGPGELFF
NA,TRBD2,TRBJ2-3,TRBV12-3/TRBV12-4,TGTGCCAGCAGTGCGGGGGGATGGGAGGATACGCAGTATTTT,CASSAGGWEDTQYF
NA,TRBD1,TRBJ1-5,TRBV29-1,TGCAGCGTTCGGGACAGCTACGAGCCCCAGCATTTT,CSVRDSYEPQHF
few,NA,TRBJ1-1,TRBV20-1,TGCAGTGCTAGCTATTTGCAAAACACTGAAGCTTTCTTT,CSASYLQNTEAFF
NA,NA,TRBJ1-1,TRBV6-1,TGTGCCAGCTCGAGGTCGCGAAACACTGAAGCTTTCTTT,CASSRSRNTEAFF
NA,TRBD2,TRBJ2-6,TRBV28,TGTGTCGGGGGAGCTAGCGGGCTCAACGTCCTGACTTTC,CVGGASGLNVLTF
NA,NA,TRBJ2-5,TRBV5-5,TGTGCCAGCAGCCCGTCCTTGGGGGAGACCCAGTACTTC,CASSPSLGETQYF
NA,TRBD1,TRBJ1-2,TRBV10-3,TGTGCCATCAGTGCCAGGGGGACAGGGGAGGAAAGCTATGGCTACACCTTC,CAISARGTGEESYGYTF
few,NA,TRBJ2-7,TRBV5-1,TGCGCCAGCAGCTTGGTTGCAGGCAGCCCAGAGCAGTACTTC,CASSLVAGSPEQYF
NA,NA,TRBJ2-5,TRBV20-1,TGCAGTGCTAGACCAAGGGACGGGGAGACCCAGTACTTC,CSARPRDGETQYF
few,NA,TRBJ1-6,TRBV12-3/TRBV12-4,TGTGCCAGCAGTTTCTGGGCCCCCACCTATAATTCACCCCTCCACTTT,CASSFWAPTYNSPLHF
few,TRBD1,TRBJ2-2,TRBV7-8,TGTGCCAGCAGCCTTCAGGGGGCGGAGACCGGGGAGCTGTTTTTT,CASSLQGAETGELFF
few,NA,TRBJ1-1,TRBV6-1,TGTGCCAGCAGAACCCGGGACCGGAACACTGAAGCTTTCTTT,CASRTRDRNTEAFF
few,TRBD1,TRBJ2-7,TRBV7-2,TGTGCCAGCAGAAAGACCGGGACAGAGGAGCAGTACTTC,CASRKTGTEEQYF
few,NA,TRBJ1-1,TRBV20-1,TGCAGTGCTAGAGATGGGGCCAGCCCAATTGCTTTCTTT,CSARDGASPIAFF
NA,NA,TRBJ2-1,TRBV6-2/TRBV6-3,TGTGCCAGCAGGGAAGACTACAGCTCCTACAATGAGCAGTTCTTC,CASREDYSSYNEQFF
NA,TRBD1,TRBJ2-3,TRBV6-1,TGTGCCAGCAGGGGGGGGACAGGGGCGCACACAGATACGCAGTATTTT,CASRGGTGAHTDTQYF
many,TRBD1,TRBJ2-1,TRBV7-6,TGTGCCAGCAGCTTAAAGATAGGGACAGGGAGTAGGAATGAGCAGTTCTTC,CASSLKIGTGSRNEQFF
NA,TRBD2,TRBJ2-3,TRBV28,TGTGCCAGCAGGCGTCCTTCTAGCGGGGAAGATACGCAGTATTTT,CASRRPSSGEDTQYF
NA,NA,TRBJ1-2,TRBV5-1,TGCGCCAGCAGCCCGGGAGGGGCAATTCACTTCTATGGCTACACCTTC,CASSPGGAIHFYGYTF
NA,TRBD1,TRBJ1-3,TRBV5-5,TGTGCCAGCAGCTCCGAAGGGGGCGTCTCTGGAAACACCATATATTTT,CASSSEGGVSGNTIYF
few,NA,TRBJ2-3,TRBV5-8,TGTGCCAGCAGCCTAACGCACCCGGGCACAGATACGCAGTATTTT,CASSLTHPGTDTQYF
NA,TRBD1,TRBJ1-3,TRBV5-1,TGCGCCAGCAGCTGGACAGGCTCTGGAAACACCATATATTTT,CASSWTGSGNTIYF
NA,NA,TRBJ2-2,TRBV3-1,TGTGCCAGCAGCCAAGAAAGAGGCAGGGTGGACACCGGGGAGCTGTTTTTT,CASSQERGRVDTGELFF
NA,TRBD1,TRBJ1-6,TRBV7-9,TGTGCCGGACAGGGGGTTGATAGTTCACCCCTCCACTTT,CAGQGVDSSPLHF
NA,NA,TRBJ2-3,TRBV2,TGTGCCAGCAGGAGCAGCTGGAAAGATACGCAGTATTTT,CASRSSWKDTQYF
NA,TRBD2,TRBJ2-1,TRBV6-4,TGTGCCAGCAGTGACCAGGGACTAGCGGGGGTCAATGAGCAGTTCTTC,CASSDQGLAGVNEQFF
many,NA,TRBJ2-2,TRBV10-3,TGTGCCATCAGCCAGATGAACACCGGGGAGCTGTTTTTT,CAISQMNTGELFF
NA,NA,TRBJ1-1,TRBV5-1,TGCGCCAGCAGCTCGGATTCAGGGCGTATGGAGGCTTTCTTT,CASSSDSGRMEAFF
NA,NA,TRBJ1-1,TRBV30,TGTGCCAGACGGGACACGAACACTGAAGCTTTCTTT,CARRDTNTEAFF
NA,NA,TRBJ1-2,TRBV3-1,TGTGCCAGCAGCCCTTTCAAGGGCTATGGCTACACCTTC,CASSPFKGYGYTF
NA,NA,TRBJ1-2,TRBV6-1,TGTGCCAGCAGTGGGACGGAGAACTATGGCTACACCTTC,CASSGTENYGYTF
many,TRBD1,TRBJ2-1,TRBV12-3/TRBV12-4,TGTGCCAGCAGTTCCCCCGGGACAGGGAATTCTTACAATGAGCAGTTCTTC,CASSSPGTGNSYNEQFF
NA,NA,TRBJ2-1,TRBV11-3,TGTGCCAGCAGCTTAGGCGGCAGTTCAATGAATGAGCAGTTCTTC,CASSLGGSSMNEQFF
few,NA,TRBJ1-2,TRBV4-1,TGCGCCAGCAGCCAAGAGGTCGGAAGGGCTTCCTATGGCTACACCTTC,CASSQEVGRASYGYTF
few,NA,TRBJ1-5,TRBV5-5,TGTGCCAGCAGCTCGGACAGAAACAATCAGCCCCAGCATTTT,CASSSDRNNQPQHF
NA,TRBD2,TRBJ2-1,TRBV25-1,TGTGCCAGCAGTGAAAGCGGGAGGGATGAGCAGTTCTTC,CASSESGRDEQFF